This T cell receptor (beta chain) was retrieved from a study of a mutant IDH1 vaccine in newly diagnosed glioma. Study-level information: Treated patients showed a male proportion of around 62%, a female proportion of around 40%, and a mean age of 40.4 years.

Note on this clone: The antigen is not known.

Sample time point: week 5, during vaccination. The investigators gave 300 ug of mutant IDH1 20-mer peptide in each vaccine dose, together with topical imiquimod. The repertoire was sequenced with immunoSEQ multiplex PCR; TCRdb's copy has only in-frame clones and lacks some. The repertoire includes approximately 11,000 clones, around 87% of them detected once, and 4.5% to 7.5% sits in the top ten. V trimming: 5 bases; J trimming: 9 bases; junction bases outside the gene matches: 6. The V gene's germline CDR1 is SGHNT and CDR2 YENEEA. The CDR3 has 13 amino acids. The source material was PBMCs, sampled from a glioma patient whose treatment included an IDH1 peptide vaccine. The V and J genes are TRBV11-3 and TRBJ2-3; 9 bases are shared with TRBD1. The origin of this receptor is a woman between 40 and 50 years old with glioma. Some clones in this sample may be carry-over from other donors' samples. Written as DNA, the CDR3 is TGTGCCAGCAGCCCACAGGGGGCTGCGACGCAGTATTTT. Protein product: CASSPQGAATQYF.